The source of this TCR beta chain is a study of OX40 agonist ivuxolimab in advanced cancers. Study summary: Aged about 20 to 80 with a mean of 60 years, they were under 85% male. Partial responses were recorded for three patients, including one with hepatocellular carcinoma and two with cutaneous melanoma.

The J segment lost 3 bases and the V segment lost 3 bases, leaving 6 bases of the junction unmatched. There are 16 residues in the CDR3. Germline V lookup: CDR1 SGHVS, CDR2 FQNEAQ. On this clone: Its antigen remains unknown.

Some clones are missing from TCRdb's copy, which holds only in-frame ones; the method was immunoSEQ multiplex PCR. The sample consists of about 78,000 clones, 92% of them appearing once. Study conclusions and caveats: Some nonresponders likewise displayed low normalized T-cell clonal expansion. Dose levels from 0.1 to 3.0 mg/kg saw CD4+ and CD8+ blood T cells expand clonally by week 6.

The sequences come from CD4+ or CD8+ T cells sorted from blood, collected in a trial of the OX40 agonist ivuxolimab. This TCR was sampled from an adult with an advanced solid tumor such as melanoma, head and neck, liver or kidney cancer. V gene TRBV7-8 combines with J gene TRBJ2-3, with 10 bases lining up with TRBD2. CDR3 protein: CASSFASGGATDTQYF. CDR3 DNA sequence: TGTGCCAGCAGCTTCGCTAGCGGGGGAGCAACAGATACGCAGTATTTT.